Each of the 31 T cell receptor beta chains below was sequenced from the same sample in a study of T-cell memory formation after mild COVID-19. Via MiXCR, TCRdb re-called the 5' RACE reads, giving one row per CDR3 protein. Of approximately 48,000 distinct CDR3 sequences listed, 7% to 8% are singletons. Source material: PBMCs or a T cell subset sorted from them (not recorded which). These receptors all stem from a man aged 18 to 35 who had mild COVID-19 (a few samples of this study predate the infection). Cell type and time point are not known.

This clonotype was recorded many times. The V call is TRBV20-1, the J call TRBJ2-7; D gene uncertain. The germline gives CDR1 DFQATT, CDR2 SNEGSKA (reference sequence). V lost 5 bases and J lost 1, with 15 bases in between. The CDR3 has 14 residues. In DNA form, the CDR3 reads TGCAGTGCTCTTACCCCAGGACCTTCCTACGAGCAGTACTTC. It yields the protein CSALTPGPSYEQYF.

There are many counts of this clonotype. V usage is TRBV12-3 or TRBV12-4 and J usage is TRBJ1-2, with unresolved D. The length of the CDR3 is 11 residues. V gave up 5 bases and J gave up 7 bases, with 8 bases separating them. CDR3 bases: TGTGCCAGCAGTCCGGGTGGTGGCTACACCTTC. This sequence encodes CASSPGGGYTF.

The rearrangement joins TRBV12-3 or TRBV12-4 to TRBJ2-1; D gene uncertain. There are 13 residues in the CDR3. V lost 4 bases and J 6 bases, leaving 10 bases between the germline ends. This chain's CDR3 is CASSWSGGNEQFF. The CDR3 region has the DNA TGTGCCAGCAGTTGGTCAGGTGGCAATGAGCAGTTCTTC.

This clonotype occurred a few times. The CDR3 loop reads CACSRGGEQYF. The DNA of the CDR3 is TGTGCCTGTAGTCGAGGGGGCGAGCAGTACTTC. This sequence joins TRBV30 and TRBJ2-7; maybe TRBD1 (6 bases). The CDR3 spans 11 residues. Trimming took 6 bases from V and 6 from J, leaving 12 bases between them. In germline, CDR1 is GTSNPN, CDR2 SVGIG (reference sequence).

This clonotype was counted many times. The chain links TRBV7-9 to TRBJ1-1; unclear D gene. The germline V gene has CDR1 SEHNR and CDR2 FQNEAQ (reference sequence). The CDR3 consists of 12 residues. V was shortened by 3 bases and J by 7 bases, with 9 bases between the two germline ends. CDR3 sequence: CASSLASSEAFF. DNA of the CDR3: TGTGCCAGCAGCTTGGCATCCAGTGAAGCTTTCTTT.

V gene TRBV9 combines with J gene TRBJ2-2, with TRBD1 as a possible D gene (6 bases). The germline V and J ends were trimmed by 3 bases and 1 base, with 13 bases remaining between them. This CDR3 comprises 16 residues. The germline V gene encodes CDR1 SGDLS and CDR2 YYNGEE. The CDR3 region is CASSATGTRNTGELFF. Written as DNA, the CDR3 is TGTGCCAGCAGCGCTACCGGGACAAGGAACACCGGGGAGCTGTTTTTT.

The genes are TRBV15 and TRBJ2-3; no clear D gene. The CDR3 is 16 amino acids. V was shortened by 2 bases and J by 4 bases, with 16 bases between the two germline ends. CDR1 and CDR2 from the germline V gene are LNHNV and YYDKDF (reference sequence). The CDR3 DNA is TGTGCCACCAGCAGACTCCTCCCAGAAGGTCCAGATACGCAGTATTTT. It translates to CATSRLLPEGPDTQYF.

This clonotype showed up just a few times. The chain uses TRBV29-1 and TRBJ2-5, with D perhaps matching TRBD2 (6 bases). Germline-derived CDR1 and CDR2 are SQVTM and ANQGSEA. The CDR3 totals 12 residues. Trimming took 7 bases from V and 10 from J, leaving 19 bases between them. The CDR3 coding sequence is TGCAGCGCCGGAGGGATTGCATTAAGCCAGTACTTC. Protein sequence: CSAGGIALSQYF. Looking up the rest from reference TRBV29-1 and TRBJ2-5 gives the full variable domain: SAVISQKPSRDICQRGTSLTIQCQVDSQVTMMFWYRQQPGQSLTLIATANQGSEATYESGFVIDKFPISRPNLTFSTLTVSNMSPEDSSIYLCSAGGIALSQYFGPGTRLLVL.

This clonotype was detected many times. The CDR3 reads CASSSRDRYNEQFF. The CDR3 DNA reads as TGTGCCAGCAGCTCCCGGGACAGGTACAATGAGCAGTTCTTC. This chain joins TRBV7-2 and TRBJ2-1; 8 bases are shared with TRBD1. The CDR3 extends over 14 amino acids. V lost 4 bases to trimming and J lost 4 bases; unmatched junction nucleotides: 3. Germline CDR1 is SGHTA and CDR2 is FQGNSA.

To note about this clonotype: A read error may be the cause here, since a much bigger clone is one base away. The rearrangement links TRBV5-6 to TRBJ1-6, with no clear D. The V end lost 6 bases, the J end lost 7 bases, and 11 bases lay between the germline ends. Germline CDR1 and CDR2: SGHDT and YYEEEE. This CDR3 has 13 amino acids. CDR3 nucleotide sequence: TGTGCCAGCAAATCCGGAGGGAATTCACCCCTCCACTTT. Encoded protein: CASKSGGNSPLHF.

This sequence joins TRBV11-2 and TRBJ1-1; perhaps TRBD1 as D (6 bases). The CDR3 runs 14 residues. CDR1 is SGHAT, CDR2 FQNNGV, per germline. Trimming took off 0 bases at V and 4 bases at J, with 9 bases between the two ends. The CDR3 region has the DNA TGTGCCAGCAGCTTAGAGCAGGGGCTCACTGAAGCTTTCTTT. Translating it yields CASSLEQGLTEAFF.

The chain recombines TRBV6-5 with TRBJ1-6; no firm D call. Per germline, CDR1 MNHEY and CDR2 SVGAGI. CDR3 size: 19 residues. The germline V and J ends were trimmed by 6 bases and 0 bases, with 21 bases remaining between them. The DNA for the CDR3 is TGTGCCAGCAGCCGAGACCACCAGACCCTAAGCTCCTATAATTCACCCCTCCACTTT. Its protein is CASSRDHQTLSSYNSPLHF.

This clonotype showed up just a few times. CDR3 amino acids: CASSYKGGAAYNEQFF. In DNA, the CDR3 is TGTGCCAGCAGTTACAAAGGCGGGGCCGCGTACAATGAGCAGTTCTTC. This chain connects TRBV6-5 to TRBJ2-1; the D gene is possibly TRBD2 (6 bases). V was pared by 2 bases and J by 4 bases, with 15 bases between. Germline CDR1 reads MNHEY; CDR2 reads SVGAGI. The CDR3 loop spans 16 amino acids.

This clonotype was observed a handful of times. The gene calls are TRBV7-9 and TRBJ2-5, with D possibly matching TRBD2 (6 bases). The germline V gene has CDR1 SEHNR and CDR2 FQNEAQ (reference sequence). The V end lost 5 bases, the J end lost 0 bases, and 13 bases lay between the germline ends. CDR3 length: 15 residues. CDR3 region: CASSLRGSDQETQYF. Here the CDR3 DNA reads TGTGCCAGCAGCCTCCGGGGGAGCGACCAAGAGACCCAGTACTTC.

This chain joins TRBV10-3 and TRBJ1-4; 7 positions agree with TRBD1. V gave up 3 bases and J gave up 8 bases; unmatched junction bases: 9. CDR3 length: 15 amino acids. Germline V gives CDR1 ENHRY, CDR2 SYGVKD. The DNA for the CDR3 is TGTGCCATCAGTGAATCGACCAAAGGGGGCGAAAAACTGTTTTTT. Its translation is CAISESTKGGEKLFF.

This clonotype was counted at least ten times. The DNA of the CDR3 is TGTGCCAGCAGCTCAGGGTTTCAAGAGACCCAGTACTTC. Amino acids: CASSSGFQETQYF. The chain combines TRBV5-4 with TRBJ2-5; tentative D call: TRBD1 (5 bases). V lost 3 bases and J lost 2, with 8 bases in between. Germline CDR1 and CDR2: SGHNT and YYREEE (reference sequence). The CDR3 length is 13 residues. The full variable domain, in which reference TRBV5-4 and TRBJ2-5 provide the parts outside the CDR3, is ETGVTQSPTHLIKTRGQQVTLRCSSQSGHNTVSWYQQALGQGPQFIFQYYREEENGRGNFPPRFSGLQFPNYSSELNVNALELDDSALYLCASSSGFQETQYFGPGTRLLVL.

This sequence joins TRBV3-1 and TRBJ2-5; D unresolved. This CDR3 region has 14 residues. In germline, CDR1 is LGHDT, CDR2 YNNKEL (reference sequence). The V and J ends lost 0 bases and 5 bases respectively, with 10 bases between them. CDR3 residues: CASSQESRRETQYF. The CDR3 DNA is TGTGCCAGCAGCCAAGAATCCCGAAGGGAGACCCAGTACTTC.

For the CDR3, the DNA is TGTGCCAGCAGCGTAGGACAGGGGCTACCTTCTGGAAACACCATATATTTT. It translates to CASSVGQGLPSGNTIYF. This chain uses TRBV9 with TRBJ1-3; 8 bases map to TRBD1. The trim removed 0 bases at V and 1 base at J, leaving 6 bases unmatched. CDR1 is SGDLS, CDR2 YYNGEE, per germline. This CDR3 contains 17 residues.

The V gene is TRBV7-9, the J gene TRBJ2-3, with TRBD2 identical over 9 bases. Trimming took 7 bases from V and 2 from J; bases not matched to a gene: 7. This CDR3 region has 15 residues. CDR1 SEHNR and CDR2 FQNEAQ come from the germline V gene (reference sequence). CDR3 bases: TGTGCCAGCAAGACTAGCGGATTCAACACAGATACGCAGTATTTT. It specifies CASKTSGFNTDTQYF.

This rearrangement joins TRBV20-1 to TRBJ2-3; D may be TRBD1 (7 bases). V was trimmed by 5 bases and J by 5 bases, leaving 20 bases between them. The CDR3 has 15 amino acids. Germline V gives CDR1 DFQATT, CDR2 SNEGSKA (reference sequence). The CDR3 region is CSAATRDSGGDTQYF. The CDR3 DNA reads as TGCAGTGCTGCCACCCGGGACTCAGGGGGAGATACGCAGTATTTT.

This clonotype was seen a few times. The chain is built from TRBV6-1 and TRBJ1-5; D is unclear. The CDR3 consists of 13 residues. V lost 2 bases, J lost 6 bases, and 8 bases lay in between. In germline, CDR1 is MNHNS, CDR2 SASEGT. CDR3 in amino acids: CASSEILAQPQHF. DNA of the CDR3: TGTGCCAGCAGTGAAATTTTGGCTCAGCCCCAGCATTTT.

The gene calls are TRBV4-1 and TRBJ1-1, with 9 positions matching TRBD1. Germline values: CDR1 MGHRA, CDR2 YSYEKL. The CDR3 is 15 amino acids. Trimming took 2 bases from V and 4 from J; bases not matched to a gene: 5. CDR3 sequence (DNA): TGCGCCAGCAGCCAAATGGGGACAGGGTCCACTGAAGCTTTCTTT. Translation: CASSQMGTGSTEAFF.

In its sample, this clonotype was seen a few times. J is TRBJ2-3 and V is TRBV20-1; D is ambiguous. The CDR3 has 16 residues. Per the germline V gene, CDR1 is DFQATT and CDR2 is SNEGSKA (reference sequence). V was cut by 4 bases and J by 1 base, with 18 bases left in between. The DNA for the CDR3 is TGCAGTGCTACTTCGGTGGGGATTGGCCGCACAGATACGCAGTATTTT. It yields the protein CSATSVGIGRTDTQYF.

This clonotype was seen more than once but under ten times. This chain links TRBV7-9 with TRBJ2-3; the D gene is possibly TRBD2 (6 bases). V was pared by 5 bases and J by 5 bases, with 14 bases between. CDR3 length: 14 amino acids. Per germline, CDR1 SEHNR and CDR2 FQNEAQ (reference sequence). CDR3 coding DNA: TGTGCCAGCAGCCCGGACTACGCTGTAGATACGCAGTATTTT. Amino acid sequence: CASSPDYAVDTQYF.

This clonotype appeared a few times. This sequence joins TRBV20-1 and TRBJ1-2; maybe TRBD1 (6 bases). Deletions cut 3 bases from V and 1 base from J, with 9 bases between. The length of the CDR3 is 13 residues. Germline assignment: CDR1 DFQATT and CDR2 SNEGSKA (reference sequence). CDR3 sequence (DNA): TGCAGTGCTAGTCAGGGGAATAACTATGGCTACACCTTC. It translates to CSASQGNNYGYTF.

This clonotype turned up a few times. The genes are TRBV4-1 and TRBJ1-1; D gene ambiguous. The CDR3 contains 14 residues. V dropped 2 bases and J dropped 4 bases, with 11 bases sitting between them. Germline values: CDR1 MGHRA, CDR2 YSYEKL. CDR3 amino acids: CASSQPRESTEAFF. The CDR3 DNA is TGCGCCAGCAGCCAACCCCGGGAGTCCACTGAAGCTTTCTTT.

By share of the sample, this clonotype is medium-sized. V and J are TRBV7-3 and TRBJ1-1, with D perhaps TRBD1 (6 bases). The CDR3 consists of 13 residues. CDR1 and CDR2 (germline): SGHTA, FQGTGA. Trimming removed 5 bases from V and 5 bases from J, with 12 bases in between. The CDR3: CASSQGHQTEAFF. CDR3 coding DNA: TGTGCCAGCAGCCAGGGACATCAGACTGAAGCTTTCTTT.

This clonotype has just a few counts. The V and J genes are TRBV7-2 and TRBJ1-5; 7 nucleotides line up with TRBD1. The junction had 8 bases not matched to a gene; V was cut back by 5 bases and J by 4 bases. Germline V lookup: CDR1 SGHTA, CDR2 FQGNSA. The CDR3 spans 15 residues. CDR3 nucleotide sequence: TGTGCCAGCAGCGGACAGGCCCCGGGGAATCAGCCCCAGCATTTT. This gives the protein CASSGQAPGNQPQHF.

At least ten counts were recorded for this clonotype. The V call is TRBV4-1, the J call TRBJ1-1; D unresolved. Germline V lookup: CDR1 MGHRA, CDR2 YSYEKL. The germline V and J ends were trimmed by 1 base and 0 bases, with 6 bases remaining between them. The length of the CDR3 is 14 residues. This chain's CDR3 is CASSQGLLNTEAFF. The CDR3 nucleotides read TGCGCCAGCAGCCAAGGACTTCTGAACACTGAAGCTTTCTTT.

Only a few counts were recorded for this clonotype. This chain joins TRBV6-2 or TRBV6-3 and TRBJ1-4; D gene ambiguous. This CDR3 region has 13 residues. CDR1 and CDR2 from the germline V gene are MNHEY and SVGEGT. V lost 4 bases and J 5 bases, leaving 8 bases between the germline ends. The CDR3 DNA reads TGTGCCAGCAGTTTGGACGGCAATGAAAAACTGTTTTTT. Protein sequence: CASSLDGNEKLFF.

The CDR3 protein is CASSSAGGDTQYF. The CDR3 region has the DNA TGTGCCAGCAGCTCAGCGGGGGGAGATACGCAGTATTTT. V and J are TRBV6-2 or TRBV6-3 and TRBJ2-3; 9 bases fit TRBD2. The CDR3 loop spans 13 amino acids. Trimming removed 6 bases from V and 5 bases from J; junction bases left unmatched: 3. CDR1 MNHEY and CDR2 SVGEGT come from the germline V gene.